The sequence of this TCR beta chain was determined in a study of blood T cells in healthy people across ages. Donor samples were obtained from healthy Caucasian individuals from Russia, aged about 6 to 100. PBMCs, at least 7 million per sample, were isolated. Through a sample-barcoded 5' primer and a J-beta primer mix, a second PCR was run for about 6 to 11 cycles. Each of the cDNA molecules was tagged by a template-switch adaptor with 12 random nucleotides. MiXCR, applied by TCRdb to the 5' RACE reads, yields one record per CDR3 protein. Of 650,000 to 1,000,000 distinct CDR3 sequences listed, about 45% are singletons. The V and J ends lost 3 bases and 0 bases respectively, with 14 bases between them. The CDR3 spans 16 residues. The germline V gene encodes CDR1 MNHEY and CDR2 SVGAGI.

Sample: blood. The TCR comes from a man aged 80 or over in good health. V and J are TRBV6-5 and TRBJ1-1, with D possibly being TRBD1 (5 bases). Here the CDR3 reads CASSYGTGGMNTEAFF. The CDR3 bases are TGTGCCAGCAGTTATGGGACGGGAGGCATGAACACTGAAGCTTTCTTT.